The present entry profiles one T cell receptor (beta chain) with its context. Original processing notes: The authors estimated nucleated cell counts from reference gene primer amplification. TCRdb's table, derived via immunoSEQ multiplex PCR, lists solely in-frame clones and lacks some. The DNA was the basis for D and trimming; V, J and clone size are from that table. Of 150,000 to 200,000 clones in the sample, approximately 81% were seen once. The Seattle site enrolled patients during active infection and followed them longitudinally. This record belongs to a study of blood T cell repertoires in COVID-19. Study summary: Material from acute and convalescent COVID-19 was sourced from the United States, Italy and Spain. Sample material is recorded as cDNA or gDNA derived from T cells, B-cell-depleted T cells, or PBMCs.

The CDR3 length is 12 residues. CDR1 and CDR2 (germline): SQVTM, ANQGSEA. V was trimmed by 2 bases and J by 6 bases, leaving 9 bases between them. Sequenced input: peripheral blood. This clonotype was sampled from a woman in her 70s with COVID-19, enrolled during active disease. The chain employs TRBV29-1 and TRBJ2-3; possible D gene TRBD2, 5 bases. As DNA, the CDR3 is TGCAGCGTTGAAACTAGAGGCGATACGCAGTATTTT. It yields the protein CSVETRGDTQYF.